These 10 T cell receptor beta chains share one sample of origin, sequenced in a study of human versus mouse CDR3 diversity and MHC coevolution. Here immunoSEQ multiplex PCR was the method, and the copy in TCRdb shows in-frame clones only, minus some. Counted here are some 60,000 clones, over 90% occurring once; the ten biggest clones make up approximately 17%. The sample comprised naive CD4+ T cells from blood. The subset denotes: CD45RO-negative CD62L-positive naive CD4 T cells. These TCRs come from a person in their sixties or seventies in good health.

The chain has TRBV10-3 and TRBJ2-3; TRBD2 agrees at 7 bases. The CDR3 has 12 residues. CDR1 is ENHRY, CDR2 SYGVKD, per germline. V was clipped by 6 bases and J by 4 bases; unmatched bases: 1. The CDR3 here is CAIRAGSDTQYF. CDR3 nucleotides: TGTGCCATCAGAGCGGGGTCAGATACGCAGTATTTT.

The rearrangement uses TRBV2 and TRBJ2-7, with TRBD2 identical over 11 bases. Germline CDR1 reads SNHLY; CDR2 reads FYNNEI. V lost 6 bases, J lost 3 bases, and 4 bases stayed unmatched. The CDR3 spans 14 residues. CDR3 nucleotides: TGTGCCAGCAGCCTAGCGGGGGGTCTCTACGAGCAGTACTTC. Protein: CASSLAGGLYEQYF.

The V and J genes are TRBV18 and TRBJ2-5; a possible D gene is TRBD2 (5 bases). This CDR3 comprises 14 residues. CDR1 is KGHSH and CDR2 is LQKENI in the germline V gene. V was pared by 2 bases and J by 5 bases, with 12 bases between. CDR3 amino acids: CASSPSSRGETQYF. The CDR3 DNA sequence: TGTGCCAGCTCACCAAGCAGTCGCGGGGAGACCCAGTACTTC.

This chain connects TRBV6-5 to TRBJ2-7; TRBD2 aligns across 9 bases. J gave up 2 bases and V 4 bases, and 6 bases lay outside the gene matches. Per the germline V gene, CDR1 is MNHEY and CDR2 is SVGAGI. The CDR3 is made up of 15 amino acids. As DNA, the CDR3 is TGTGCCAGCAGTTCAAGACTAGCGGATACCTACGAGCAGTACTTC. It is translated as CASSSRLADTYEQYF.

V gene TRBV25-1 combines with J gene TRBJ2-7; maybe TRBD1 (5 bases). Germline V gives CDR1 MGHDK, CDR2 SYGVNS. V gave up 1 base and J gave up 3 bases, with 13 bases separating them. This CDR3 has 15 amino acids. The CDR3 region has the DNA TGTGCCAGCAGTGAATTTTCAGGGTCTGGCTACGAGCAGTACTTC. Encoded protein: CASSEFSGSGYEQYF.

V usage is TRBV11-2 and J usage is TRBJ2-1, with D possibly being TRBD2 (5 bases). The CDR3 has 16 amino acids. The V and J ends lost 5 bases and 0 bases respectively, with 14 bases between them. Germline V lookup: CDR1 SGHAT, CDR2 FQNNGV. DNA for the CDR3: TGTGCCAGCAGCCGTGGCGGCGGACTCTCCTACAATGAGCAGTTCTTC. This codes for CASSRGGGLSYNEQFF.

The chain links TRBV5-1 to TRBJ2-3, with 10 nucleotides matching TRBD2. The trim removed 1 base at V and 3 bases at J, leaving 5 bases unmatched. Germline-derived CDR1 and CDR2 are SGHRS and YFSETQ. The CDR3 covers 16 residues. CDR3 loop: CASSLLAGVETDTQYF. The CDR3 region has the DNA TGCGCCAGCAGCTTGCTAGCGGGAGTGGAGACAGATACGCAGTATTTT.

The rearrangement links TRBV6-4 to TRBJ2-5, with 11 nucleotides matching TRBD2. V shed 8 bases and J 4 bases; nucleotides not matched to a gene: 9. The germline V gene has CDR1 MRHNA and CDR2 SNTAGT. This CDR3 region has 15 residues. The CDR3 here is CASRTGTSGLETQYF. In nucleotides, the CDR3 is TGTGCCAGCCGCACCGGGACTAGCGGATTAGAGACCCAGTACTTC.

The J gene is TRBJ2-1, the V gene TRBV19; TRBD2 is a possible D gene (7 bases). The CDR3 covers 17 residues. Germline V gene sequence: CDR1 LNHDA, CDR2 SQIVND (reference sequence). The ends were cut back, 7 bases at V and 8 bases at J, with 27 bases in the middle. DNA of the CDR3: TGTGCCAGTACCCTCGGGGGCGGGAGAGGATTTTCGTATGAGCAGTTCTTC. Translated: CASTLGGGRGFSYEQFF. Complete variable domain (other parts from reference TRBV19 and TRBJ2-1): DGGITQSPKYLFRKEGQNVTLSCEQNLNHDAMYWYRQDPGQGLRLIYYSQIVNDFQKGDIAEGYSVSREKKESFPLTVTSAQKNPTAFYLCASTLGGGRGFSYEQFFGPGTRLTVL.

CDR3 nucleotides: TGCGCCAGCAGCTCCCGACAGGGTGATAATTCACCCCTCCACTTT. Protein sequence: CASSSRQGDNSPLHF. This chain connects TRBV5-1 to TRBJ1-6; 7 bases align to TRBD1. Looked up from germline, CDR1 is SGHRS and CDR2 is YFSETQ. CDR3 size: 15 residues. The V gene end was trimmed by 3 bases and the J gene end by 5 bases; junction bases not matched to a gene: 5.